A single sample gave rise to the 9 T cell receptor beta chains below, sequenced in a study of blood T cell repertoires in COVID-19 (TCRdb year 2020). The library was generated by the immunoSEQ multiplex PCR assay. The clones in this table, taken by TCRdb from immuneACCESS, are in-frame only. Not every clone is retained; where verified, under half of the shortfall comes from an unresolved V gene, and the cause of the rest is unknown. This sample lists approximately 480,000 clones; roughly 87% were detected once. In total, the top ten clones hold roughly 0.7% of the sample. Sequencing was carried out using PBMCs or T cells enriched from blood (not recorded which). These receptors were taken from a woman younger than 35 who had recovered from COVID-19.

This sequence joins TRBV5-1 and TRBJ2-7, with a weak D call TRBD2 (5 bases). From germline, CDR1 is SGHRS and CDR2 YFSETQ. CDR3 length: 16 residues. V was clipped by 4 bases and J by 6 bases, with 23 bases between them. The CDR3 DNA follows: TGCGCCAGCAGCGACACCCCGGGCGGACTCCCTCTCGAGCAGTACTTC. Its translation: CASSDTPGGLPLEQYF.

The J gene is TRBJ1-6, the V gene TRBV4-2; 9 bases line up with TRBD1. CDR1 and CDR2 from the germline V gene are LGHNA and YNFKEQ. V trimming: 4 bases; J trimming: 5 bases; junction bases outside the gene matches: 6. The CDR3 is 16 residues long. The CDR3 bases are TGTGCCAGCAGCCTATCCAGGGACAGGGATAATTCACCCCTCCACTTT. It specifies CASSLSRDRDNSPLHF.

The chain combines TRBV19 with TRBJ2-2; 8 bases line up with TRBD2. Germline values: CDR1 LNHDA, CDR2 SQIVND (reference sequence). The CDR3 covers 14 residues. Trimming took 10 bases from V and 9 from J; bases not matched to a gene: 13. CDR3 DNA: TGTGCCACTTTTAGCGGGGTCTTCTCCCGGGAGCTGTTTTTT. It encodes CATFSGVFSRELFF.

This chain links TRBV28 with TRBJ1-5; 7 bases are shared with TRBD1. Germline CDR1 reads MDHEN; CDR2 reads SYDVKM. The J segment lost 1 base and the V segment lost 2 bases, leaving 8 bases of the junction unmatched. There are 17 residues in the CDR3. The CDR3 sequence: CASSLGREGASNQPQHF. The CDR3, as DNA: TGTGCCAGCAGTTTAGGGCGTGAGGGGGCGAGCAATCAGCCCCAGCATTTT.

Worth noting for this clone: The sample contains more than one DNA sequence encoding this CDR3. The V gene is TRBV12-3 or TRBV12-4, the J gene TRBJ2-1; 9 nucleotides align to TRBD2. The CDR3 has 13 residues. The V segment lost 1 base and the J segment 10 bases; nucleotides outside the gene matches: 2. CDR3: CASSLVLAGEQFF. For the CDR3, the DNA is TGTGCCAGCAGTTTAGTCCTAGCGGGGGAGCAGTTCTTC.

The J gene is TRBJ2-7, the V gene TRBV27, with D possibly matching TRBD1 (5 bases). V gave up 7 bases and J gave up 0 bases, with 13 bases separating them. Germline CDR1 and CDR2: MNHEY and SMNVEV (reference sequence). The CDR3 contains 14 residues. CDR3 loop: CASNHQGTSYEQYF. DNA for the CDR3: TGTGCCAGCAACCATCAGGGCACCTCCTACGAGCAGTACTTC.

This rearrangement joins TRBV5-5 to TRBJ2-5; 14 bases are a match to TRBD2. This CDR3 comprises 14 residues. The trim removed 2 bases at V and 13 bases at J, leaving 7 bases unmatched. Per germline, CDR1 SGHKS and CDR2 YYEKEE (reference sequence). The CDR3 region has the DNA TGTGCCAGCAGCTTTGGACTAGCGGGGGGCCCCCGGTACTTC. Encoded protein: CASSFGLAGGPRYF. The whole variable domain, remainder taken from reference TRBV5-5 and TRBJ2-5, is DAGVTQSPTHLIKTRGQQVTLRCSPISGHKSVSWYQQVLGQGPQFIFQYYEKEERGRGNFPDRFSARQFPNYSSELNVNALLLGDSALYLCASSFGLAGGPRYFGPGTRLLVL.

The chain carries TRBV3-1 (or the pseudogene TRBV3-2) and TRBJ2-3; 7 nucleotides align to TRBD2. Germline assignment: CDR1 LGHDT and CDR2 YNNKEL (reference sequence). V dropped 0 bases and J dropped 3; count of bases not matched to a gene: 3. This CDR3 contains 15 residues. The CDR3 loop is CASSQESGITDTQYF. DNA of the CDR3: TGTGCCAGCAGCCAAGAGAGCGGGATAACAGATACGCAGTATTTT.

V gene TRBV6-5 combines with J gene TRBJ1-5, with D perhaps TRBD1 (6 bases). The CDR3 has 15 amino acids. CDR1 is MNHEY, CDR2 SVGAGI, per germline. Trimming removed 8 bases at V and 2 bases at J, with 16 bases between. CDR3 residues: CASSPTGSGNQPQHF. The CDR3 coding sequence is TGTGCCAGCTCCCCTACAGGGTCAGGCAATCAGCCCCAGCATTTT.